This TCR beta chain was sequenced during a study of T cells in Graves' hyperthyroidism and ophthalmopathy. CDR1 and CDR2 (germline): MNHEY, SMNVEV (reference sequence). The CDR3 is 14 residues long. V lost 6 bases and J 7 bases, leaving 13 bases between the germline ends. It was RNA transcripts that yielded the amplified TCR beta CDR3 regions. A set of HTBI primers served as the primers for a first-round RT-PCR of the TCR CDR3. A single record per CDR3 protein comes from TCRdb applying MiXCR to the multiplex PCR reads. The data hold about 290,000 distinct CDR3 sequences, with approximately 12% observed a single time.

The chain joins TRBV27 to TRBJ1-6; D is perhaps TRBD1 (6 bases). This sequence was found in a woman aged 30 to 39 with Graves' hyperthyroidism that later progressed to Graves' ophthalmopathy. Sequenced material: blood. The CDR3 DNA reads as TGTGCCAGCAGGATGGGACATGGAAATTCACCCCTCCACTTT. Translation gives CASRMGHGNSPLHF.